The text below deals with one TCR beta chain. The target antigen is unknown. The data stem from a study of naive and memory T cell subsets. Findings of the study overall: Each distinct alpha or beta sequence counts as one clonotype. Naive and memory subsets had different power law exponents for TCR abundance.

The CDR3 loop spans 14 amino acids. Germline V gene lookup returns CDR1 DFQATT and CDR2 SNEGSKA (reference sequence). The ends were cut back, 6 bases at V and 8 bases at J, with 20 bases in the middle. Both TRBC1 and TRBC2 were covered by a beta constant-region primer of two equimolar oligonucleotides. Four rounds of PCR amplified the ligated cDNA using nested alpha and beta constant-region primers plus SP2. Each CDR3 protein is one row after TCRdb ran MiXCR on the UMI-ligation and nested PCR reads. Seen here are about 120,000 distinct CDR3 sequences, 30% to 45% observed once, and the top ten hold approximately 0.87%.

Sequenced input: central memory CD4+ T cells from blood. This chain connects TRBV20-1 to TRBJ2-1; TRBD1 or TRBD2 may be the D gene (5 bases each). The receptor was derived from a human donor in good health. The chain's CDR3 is CSAAGGRGMHEQFF. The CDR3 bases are TGCAGTGCCGCGGGTGGTAGGGGAATGCATGAGCAGTTCTTC.